The 7 T cell receptor beta chains below come from one sample, sequenced in a study of blood T cell repertoires in COVID-19. Sequencing used immunoSEQ multiplex PCR; TCRdb keeps in-frame clones, though not all of them. The sample records under 350,000 clones, around 89% being singletons. The sequencing input was peripheral blood. Receptors were obtained from a man aged 40-55 years with acute or convalescent COVID-19.

This sequence joins TRBV15 and TRBJ1-1; 7 bases line up with TRBD1. V lost 5 bases and J lost 2; bases outside the gene matches: 8. The CDR3 has 15 residues. Germline CDR1 is LNHNV and CDR2 is YYDKDF (reference sequence). CDR3 in DNA: TGTGCCACCAGCCCGCGACAGGGCCTCAACACTGAAGCTTTCTTT. Its translation is CATSPRQGLNTEAFF.

This chain joins TRBV25-1 and TRBJ2-2; D uncertain. V lost 4 bases, J lost 1 base, and 7 bases lay in between. Germline lookup yields CDR1 MGHDK and CDR2 SYGVNS. The CDR3 is made up of 14 amino acids. CDR3 residues: CASSGGRNTGELFF. The DNA of the CDR3 is TGTGCCAGCAGTGGAGGCAGGAACACCGGGGAGCTGTTTTTT.

The chain recombines TRBV30 with TRBJ1-6, with TRBD1 matching 8 bases. The J segment lost 5 bases and the V segment lost 4 bases, leaving 7 bases of the junction unmatched. This CDR3 is 15 amino acids long. From germline, CDR1 is GTSNPN and CDR2 SVGIG (reference sequence). The CDR3 protein is CAWNRGNWDNSPLHF. As DNA, the CDR3 is TGTGCCTGGAACAGGGGGAACTGGGATAATTCACCCCTCCACTTT.

The CDR3 nucleotides are TGTGCCAGCAGCCGGGGGTGGCAGAATACGCAGTATTTT. It specifies CASSRGWQNTQYF. The chain is built from TRBV7-9 and TRBJ2-3, with D possibly matching TRBD2 (6 bases). The V gene's germline CDR1 is SEHNR and CDR2 FQNEAQ (reference sequence). The CDR3 has 13 residues. V shed 5 bases and J shed 7 bases, with 13 bases lying between them.

With regard to this clone: The same CDR3 is also encoded by other DNA sequences in this sample. This rearrangement joins TRBV18 to TRBJ2-7; 7 bases fit TRBD1. V was pared by 3 bases and J by 1 base, with 3 bases of the junction left unmatched. Germline CDR1 and CDR2: KGHSH and LQKENI. The CDR3 is 14 amino acids. The CDR3 is CASSPRDSSYEQYF. The CDR3 DNA sequence: TGTGCCAGCTCACCCCGGGACAGTTCCTACGAGCAGTACTTC.

The chain recombines TRBV3-1 (or the pseudogene TRBV3-2) with TRBJ1-1; D not resolved. Germline V CDR1 and CDR2: LGHDT, YNNKEL (reference sequence). This CDR3 is built from 13 residues. V gave up 4 bases and J gave up 1 base, with 7 bases separating them. The CDR3 bases are TGTGCCAGCAGCCCAAACGGGAACACTGAAGCTTTCTTT. Encoded protein: CASSPNGNTEAFF.

This chain joins TRBV7-8 and TRBJ2-6; possibly TRBD2 for D (6 bases). The CDR3 is 15 amino acids. CDR1 is SGHVS, CDR2 FQNEAQ, per germline. V lost 4 bases and J 3 bases, leaving 10 bases between the germline ends. The DNA of the CDR3 is TGTGCCAGCAGCTCAGGGAGGATTGGGGCCAACGTCCTGACTTTC. Translated: CASSSGRIGANVLTF.